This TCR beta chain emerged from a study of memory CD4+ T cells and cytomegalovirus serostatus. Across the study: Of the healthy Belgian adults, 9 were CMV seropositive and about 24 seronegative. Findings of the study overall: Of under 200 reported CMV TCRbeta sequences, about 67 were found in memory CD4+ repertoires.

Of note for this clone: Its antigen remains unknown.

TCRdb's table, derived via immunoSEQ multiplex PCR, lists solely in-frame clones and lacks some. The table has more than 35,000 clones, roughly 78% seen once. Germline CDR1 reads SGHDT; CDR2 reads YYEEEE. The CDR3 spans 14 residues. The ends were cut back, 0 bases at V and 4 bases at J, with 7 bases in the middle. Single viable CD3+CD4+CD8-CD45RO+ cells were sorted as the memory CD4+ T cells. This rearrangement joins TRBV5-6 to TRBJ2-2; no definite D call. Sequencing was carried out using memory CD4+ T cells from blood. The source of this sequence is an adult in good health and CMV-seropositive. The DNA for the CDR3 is TGTGCCAGCAGCTTGGAGCCAGTCACCGGGGAGCTGTTTTTT. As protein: CASSLEPVTGELFF.